This T cell receptor beta chain was identified during a study of cytomegalovirus exposure and HLA in healthy donors. The PCR ran on 60 Vbeta and 13 Jbeta primers. Here immunoSEQ multiplex PCR was the method, and the copy in TCRdb shows in-frame clones only, minus some. The top ten hold about 4.9% of the sample, which has approximately 110,000 clones, around 70% seen once. The CDR3 spans 16 residues. Trimming took 5 bases from V and 1 from J; bases not matched to a gene: 9. From germline, CDR1 is SGHTA and CDR2 FQGNSA. The chain recombines TRBV7-2 with TRBJ1-1, with 8 bases fitting TRBD1. The TCR originated in a man aged 25 to 45 in good health and CMV-seropositive. Sequenced input: PBMCs. The CDR3 DNA sequence: TGTGCCAGCAGCAGAACAGGGGGGCGAGCGAACACTGAAGCTTTCTTT. Translated: CASSRTGGRANTEAFF.